This T cell receptor delta chain is from a study of gammadelta T cells in human blood. The study, taken as a whole, reports: Microbial exposure appeared to drive polyclonal γδ T cell expansion after birth.

There are 17 residues in the CDR3. TCRdb reran clone calling via CATT on the RT-PCR reads. The table lists some 1,100 delta-chain clones, under 6.5% of them singletons. This clone was seen only a few times. The target antigen is unknown. The TCRdb protein comes from a much larger clone and disagrees with this DNA's translation at residue 9, likely due to a read error; the protein given here is derived from the DNA. The sequence was collected from a human donor. No V gene call was produced; the J gene was TRDJ1. The sequencing sample was made of non-Vgamma9Vdelta2 gamma-delta T cells from infant blood. The CDR3 DNA reads as TGTGCCCCAAAGGAGCTACGGCGTCCGGAGAACACCGATAAACTCATCTTT. Translated, it gives CAPKELRRPENTDKLIF.